This record looks at one T cell receptor (beta chain) sequence and its context. What it binds is not known. Sequenced by immunoSEQ multiplex PCR; TCRdb stores in-frame clones only, minus some. The sample includes roughly 100,000 clones, about four fifths of them seen just once. The CDR3 sequence is 17 residues long. CDR1 and CDR2 from the germline V gene are SGDLS and YYNGEE. The junction had 9 bases not matched to a gene; V was cut back by 0 bases and J by 5 bases. The data stem from a study of T cell responses to AZD1222 COVID-19 vaccine. About the research overall: Combined were second doses at about 4 or about 12 weeks.

Study-wide points: Repertoire samples came only from after the peak T cell response. Compared with day 0, the breadth and depth of the Spike-specific TCR repertoire rose significantly after two doses of AZD1222.

This chain joins TRBV9 and TRBJ2-1; TRBD2 matches 9 bases. Source: peripheral blood, taken on day 0 of AZD1222 vaccination. The receptor was isolated from an adult in good health. The CDR3 here is CASSVAAGLAFNNEQFF. The DNA of the CDR3 is TGTGCCAGCAGCGTAGCCGCCGGACTAGCGTTCAACAATGAGCAGTTCTTC.